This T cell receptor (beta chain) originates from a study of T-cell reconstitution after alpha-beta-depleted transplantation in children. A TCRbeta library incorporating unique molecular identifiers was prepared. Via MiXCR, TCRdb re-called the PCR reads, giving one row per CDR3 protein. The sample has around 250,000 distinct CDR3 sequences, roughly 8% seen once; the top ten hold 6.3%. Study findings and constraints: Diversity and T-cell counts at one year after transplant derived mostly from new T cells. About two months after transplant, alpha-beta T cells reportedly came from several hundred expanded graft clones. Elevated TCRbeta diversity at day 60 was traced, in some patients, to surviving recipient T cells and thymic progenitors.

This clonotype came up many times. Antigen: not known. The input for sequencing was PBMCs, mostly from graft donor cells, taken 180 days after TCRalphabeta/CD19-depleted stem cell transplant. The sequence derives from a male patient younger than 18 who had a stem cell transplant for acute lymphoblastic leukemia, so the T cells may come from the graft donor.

The chain's CDR3 is CASSFGGDAWDEQYF. CDR3 coding DNA: TGTGCCAGCAGTTTTGGGGGAGATGCTTGGGACGAGCAGTACTTC. This chain links TRBV12-3 or TRBV12-4 with TRBJ2-7; possibly TRBD1 or TRBD2 for D (5 bases each). V lost 3 bases, J lost 5 bases, and 17 bases lay in between. This CDR3 has 15 amino acids.